The 25 T cell receptor beta chains given below trace back to one sample, sequenced in a study of T-cell memory formation after mild COVID-19. Via MiXCR, TCRdb re-called the 5' RACE reads, giving one row per CDR3 protein. The data contain about 82,000 distinct CDR3 sequences, more than 13% of them singletons. The sequenced sample consisted of PBMCs or a T cell subset sorted from them (not recorded which). These receptors originate from a young man who had mild COVID-19 (a few samples of this study predate the infection). Cell type and time point are not known.

By sample share, this clonotype is large. V gene TRBV7-6 combines with J gene TRBJ2-3; 10 bases line up with TRBD1. The germline V gene has CDR1 SGHVS and CDR2 FNYEAQ. The V and J ends lost 1 base and 4 bases, in that order; junction bases with no gene match: 5. This CDR3 is 16 amino acids long. Written as DNA, the CDR3 is TGTGCCAGCAGCTTAGAAGGGGACAGGGGTTCAGATACGCAGTATTTT. It yields the protein CASSLEGDRGSDTQYF.

CDR3 sequence (DNA): TGTGCCAGCAGCTTTGGGCAGGGATTAGATACGCAGTATTTT. Its protein product is CASSFGQGLDTQYF. V is TRBV7-9 and J is TRBJ2-3; maybe TRBD1 (5 bases). Germline CDR1 is SEHNR and CDR2 is FQNEAQ (reference sequence). V lost 3 bases and J 5 bases, leaving 12 bases between the germline ends. There are 14 residues in the CDR3. Combining the CDR3 with reference TRBV7-9 and TRBJ2-3 gives the whole variable domain DTGVSQNPRHKITKRGQNVTFRCDPISEHNRLYWYRQTLGQGPEFLTYFQNEAQLEKSRLLSDRFSAERPKGSFSTLEIQRTEQGDSAMYLCASSFGQGLDTQYFGPGTRLTVL.

V is TRBV7-9 and J is TRBJ2-5; 7 bases align to TRBD1. Trimming took 5 bases from V and 5 from J; bases not matched to a gene: 5. Germline CDR1 SEHNR, CDR2 FQNEAQ (reference sequence). CDR3 size: 13 residues. The DNA of the CDR3 is TGTGCCAGCAGCGCACAGGGGACGGAGACCCAGTACTTC. Protein product: CASSAQGTETQYF.

This clonotype appeared a few times. This chain links TRBV7-9 with TRBJ1-2, with D perhaps TRBD1 (5 bases). Per the germline V gene, CDR1 is SEHNR and CDR2 is FQNEAQ (reference sequence). Trimming took off 2 bases at V and 7 bases at J, with 17 bases between the two ends. This CDR3 contains 15 residues. CDR3 sequence: CASSLNLAGVSGYTF. CDR3 coding DNA: TGTGCCAGCAGCTTAAACCTCGCGGGGGTTAGTGGCTACACCTTC.

This clonotype was seen a handful of times. CDR3 sequence (DNA): TGTGCCAGCAGTTCGAGCGTTGCAGATACGCAGTATTTT. Its translation: CASSSSVADTQYF. The J gene is TRBJ2-3, the V gene TRBV6-5; D uncertain. CDR3 length: 13 amino acids. Trimming pared 4 bases from V and 4 bases from J, leaving 9 bases between. Germline loops: CDR1 MNHEY, CDR2 SVGAGI.

There are many counts of this clonotype. V gene TRBV19 combines with J gene TRBJ2-7; 9 nucleotides match TRBD1. V gave up 8 bases and J gave up 5 bases; unmatched junction bases: 4. CDR1 is LNHDA, CDR2 SQIVND, per germline (reference sequence). This CDR3 region has 12 residues. CDR3 coding DNA: TGTGCCAGTCGACAGGGGGACAACGAGCAGTACTTC. The encoded protein is CASRQGDNEQYF.

CDR3 DNA sequence: TGTGCCAGCAGTTCAACGAGGGGGGTCAATGAGCAGTTCTTC. The encoded protein is CASSSTRGVNEQFF. The rearrangement links TRBV6-2 or TRBV6-3 to TRBJ2-1; TRBD1 or TRBD2 may be the D gene (6 bases each). The V end was cut by 4 bases, the J end by 6 bases, with 13 bases between. This CDR3 is built from 14 residues. Germline V lookup: CDR1 MNHEY, CDR2 SVGEGT.

This clonotype was observed a few times. The J gene is TRBJ2-5, the V gene TRBV5-1, with D possibly TRBD2 on 5 matching bases. The V gene lost 1 base and the J gene lost 0 bases, with 13 bases spanning the gap. The CDR3 consists of 16 residues. CDR1 SGHRS and CDR2 YFSETQ come from the germline V gene. The CDR3 here is CASSLLGGGDQETQYF. DNA for the CDR3: TGCGCCAGCAGCTTGTTAGGAGGAGGCGACCAAGAGACCCAGTACTTC.

Concerning this clonotype: One junction end does not reproduce the germline sequence, and a read error may be involved. The chain carries TRBV2 and TRBJ1-6; D remains unclear. The CDR3 runs to 13 residues. Germline-derived CDR1 and CDR2 are SNHLY and FYNNEI. This chain's CDR3 is CASRDTWNSPLHF. The CDR3 nucleotides read TGTGCCAGCCGTGACACCTGGAATTCACCCCTCCACTTT.

This clonotype occurred a few times. V and J are TRBV12-5 and TRBJ2-7, with D perhaps matching TRBD1 (5 bases). Deletions cut 5 bases from V and 7 bases from J, with 9 bases between. The CDR3 runs to 11 residues. Germline V gives CDR1 LGHNT, CDR2 FRNRAP. The CDR3 sequence is CASGAGKEQYF. Here the CDR3 DNA reads TGTGCTAGTGGTGCAGGGAAGGAGCAGTACTTC.

This clonotype occurred a few times. The chain has TRBV10-3 and TRBJ1-5; tentatively, D is TRBD1 (5 bases). The CDR3 covers 14 residues. The germline V gene encodes CDR1 ENHRY and CDR2 SYGVKD. The V gene lost 3 bases and the J gene lost 0 bases, with 6 bases spanning the gap. The DNA of the CDR3 is TGTGCCATCAGTGACAGGGTTAGCAATCAGCCCCAGCATTTT. It yields the protein CAISDRVSNQPQHF.

V and J are TRBV20-1 and TRBJ2-3; the match to TRBD2 covers 7 bases. Germline CDR1 and CDR2: DFQATT and SNEGSKA (reference sequence). Trimming at V came to 4 bases and at J to 2 bases, leaving 3 bases not matched to a gene. This CDR3 has 13 amino acids. The CDR3 nucleotides are TGCAGTGCTACCGGACTAGACACAGATACGCAGTATTTT. Its translation: CSATGLDTDTQYF.

In this sample, this clonotype turned up a few times. The chain combines TRBV11-2 with TRBJ2-3, with TRBD2 identical over 8 bases. The CDR3 contains 20 residues. Germline V gene sequence: CDR1 SGHAT, CDR2 FQNNGV. The V segment lost 1 base and the J segment 0 bases; nucleotides outside the gene matches: 15. In nucleotides, the CDR3 is TGTGCCAGCAGCTTAGTGGGGGGATACCATAGCGGGGTAAGCACAGATACGCAGTATTTT. Translation: CASSLVGGYHSGVSTDTQYF.

This clonotype was found a few times. V and J are TRBV15 and TRBJ2-3, with D perhaps TRBD1 (5 bases). V was pared by 4 bases and J by 0 bases, with 8 bases between. The V gene's germline CDR1 is LNHNV and CDR2 YYDKDF (reference sequence). This CDR3 region has 14 residues. The CDR3 DNA sequence: TGTGCCACCAGCATACACAGGAGCACAGATACGCAGTATTTT. Translating it yields CATSIHRSTDTQYF.

This clonotype was observed many times. The chain is built from TRBV7-8 and TRBJ1-6, with a tentative D call TRBD1 (5 bases). Germline V gene data show CDR1 as SGHVS and CDR2 as FQNEAQ. Between the trimmed V and J ends, which lost 8 bases and 7 bases, there was a span of 15 bases. The CDR3 runs 14 residues. The CDR3 sequence is CASGSGIWNSPLHF. The CDR3 nucleotides are TGTGCCAGCGGGTCAGGGATCTGGAATTCACCCCTCCACTTT.

This chain connects TRBV5-1 to TRBJ1-1; D remains unclear. This CDR3 contains 15 residues. Trimming shortened V by 4 bases and J by 2 bases, and 15 bases separated the two germline ends. The V gene's germline CDR1 is SGHRS and CDR2 YFSETQ. CDR3 DNA sequence: TGCGCCAGCAGCGCGGCGAAGCGCGTAAACACTGAAGCTTTCTTT. Amino acids: CASSAAKRVNTEAFF.

With respect to this clonotype: Germline and junction disagree at one end, which may indicate a read error. The V and J genes are TRBV4-1 and TRBJ2-5; no reliable D call. This CDR3 is 14 amino acids long. Germline CDR1 is MGHRA and CDR2 is YSYEKL. CDR3 loop: CARSQVVLQETQYF. The CDR3, as DNA: TGCGCCAGAAGCCAAGTTGTACTTCAAGAGACCCAGTACTTC.

The chain has TRBV9 and TRBJ2-1; 11 bases agree with TRBD2. The CDR3 totals 15 residues. Germline CDR1 is SGDLS and CDR2 is YYNGEE. With 0 bases clipped from V and 8 bases from J, the junction kept 4 bases outside the gene matches. DNA for the CDR3: TGTGCCAGCAGCGTAGCACTAGCGGGGGCCCATGAGCAGTTCTTC. Translating gives CASSVALAGAHEQFF.

In this sample, this clonotype turned up a few times. For the CDR3, the DNA is TGTGCCAGTTCAGCGACAGGGTCGGGTGAACAGCCCCAGCATTTT. Its translation is CASSATGSGEQPQHF. The chain combines TRBV19 with TRBJ1-5, with 7 bases lining up with TRBD1. The germline CDR1 and CDR2 sequences are LNHDA and SQIVND (reference sequence). CDR3 length: 15 residues. Losses at the gene ends were 8 bases for V and 7 bases for J; bases not matched to a gene: 14.

This clonotype occurred many times. The chain links TRBV4-3 to TRBJ2-7; maybe TRBD1 (5 bases). The germline V gene encodes CDR1 LGHNA and CDR2 YSLEER. Trimming cost V 2 bases and J 1 base, with 6 bases left between them. The CDR3 has 13 amino acids. In nucleotides, the CDR3 is TGCGCCAGCAGCCAAAGGGGATCCTACGAGCAGTACTTC. Its protein product is CASSQRGSYEQYF.

In its sample, this clonotype was seen a few times. The chain carries TRBV5-1 and TRBJ1-5; D may be TRBD1 (6 bases). The CDR3 extends over 16 amino acids. Between the trimmed V and J ends, which lost 4 bases and 0 bases, there was a span of 14 bases. Germline CDR1 SGHRS, CDR2 YFSETQ. Written as DNA, the CDR3 is TGCGCCAGCAGCCCGGGAACAGGGTTTAGCAATCAGCCCCAGCATTTT. It codes for CASSPGTGFSNQPQHF.

This clonotype was seen repeatedly, ten times or more. This chain connects TRBV7-9 to TRBJ1-2, with unresolved D. Germline assignment: CDR1 SEHNR and CDR2 FQNEAQ (reference sequence). V was clipped by 1 base and J by 8 bases, with 8 bases between them. The CDR3 runs to 12 residues. The CDR3 sequence is CASSLGADGYTF. As DNA, the CDR3 is TGTGCCAGCAGCTTAGGGGCTGACGGCTACACCTTC.

The rearrangement uses TRBV18 and TRBJ2-7; 8 positions agree with TRBD2. Germline V gene sequence: CDR1 KGHSH, CDR2 LQKENI. V lost 0 bases and J lost 7; bases outside the gene matches: 11. The CDR3 is 16 residues long. Here the CDR3 reads CASSPPRNSGAGEQYV. The CDR3 region has the DNA TGTGCCAGCTCACCACCTCGGAATAGCGGGGCGGGAGAGCAGTACGTC.

This clonotype occurred a few times. The rearrangement joins TRBV18 to TRBJ1-1; TRBD1 is a possible D gene (5 bases). The CDR3 runs to 15 residues. The ends were cut back, 3 bases at V and 4 bases at J, with 15 bases in the middle. The germline gives CDR1 KGHSH, CDR2 LQKENI. The chain's CDR3 is CASSPRDDHLTEAFF. DNA for the CDR3: TGTGCCAGCTCACCTCGGGACGATCACCTCACTGAAGCTTTCTTT.

J is TRBJ1-5 and V is TRBV15, with unresolved D. Germline assignment: CDR1 LNHNV and CDR2 YYDKDF (reference sequence). There are 12 residues in the CDR3. V was pared by 5 bases and J by 4 bases, with 6 bases between. The CDR3 sequence is CATSGGNQPQHF. The CDR3 nucleotides are TGTGCCACCAGCGGAGGGAATCAGCCCCAGCATTTT.